This T cell receptor (beta chain) was sequenced in a study of TIL therapy for anti-PD-1-resistant metastatic lung cancer. The libraries were made with immunoSEQ v3. Survey-level samples got 2 million to 2.5 million read pairs; deep-level samples got about 5-6.5 million. Measured with immunoSEQ multiplex PCR; TCRdb has only the in-frame clones, and not every one. This sample has about 26,000 clones, with 63% found just once. Study observations and caveats: Treatment-naive, never-smoker and oncogene-addicted patients were overrepresented in this highly selected cohort. TIL cultures after expansion showed higher clonality and lower diversity than baseline tumor (median about 6% vs 30%).

V lost 10 bases and J lost 3; bases outside the gene matches: 7. The CDR3 runs to 14 residues. In germline, CDR1 is SEHNR, CDR2 FQNEAQ (reference sequence). There are a few counts of this clone. Its antigen is not identified. Time point specified: pre-treatment sample, taken before nivolumab and TIL therapy. Pleural nodules or supraclavicular lymph nodes made up most of the excised metastases sampled. Specimen: tumor tissue, collected at baseline. The rearrangement uses TRBV7-9 and TRBJ2-3; 10 nucleotides align to TRBD2. The source of this sequence is a woman aged 25 to 80 with non-small cell lung cancer. The CDR3 is CATLAGAGTDTQYF. CDR3 sequence (DNA): TGTGCCACCCTAGCGGGGGCCGGGACAGATACGCAGTATTTT.